This T cell receptor beta chain was sequenced during a study of breast tumors, draining lymph nodes, adjacent tissues. General observations from the study: Tumors had less TCR diversity than lymph nodes, more than nontumor tissue. Most tumor T cells seemingly derive from lymph node, then expand in tumor. The lymph node origin of tumor T cells was framed as consistent with a hypothesis, not demonstrated.

The ends were cut back, 7 bases at V and 0 bases at J, with 7 bases in the middle. This CDR3 contains 13 residues. Germline V gene sequence: CDR1 SEHNR, CDR2 FQNEAQ (reference sequence). MiXCR, applied by TCRdb to the multiplex PCR reads, yields one record per CDR3 protein. Of fewer than 15,000 distinct CDR3 sequences in the sample, 55% to 65% were seen once. By proportion, this clonotype is medium-sized. Its specificity is unknown. What was sequenced was tumor-adjacent breast tissue. The chain carries TRBV7-9 and TRBJ1-3; D perhaps matches TRBD1 (5 bases). The TCR was taken from a female donor with breast cancer. Some clones in this sample may be carry-over from other donors' samples. Written as DNA, the CDR3 is TGTGCCAGCATGGGGGGCTCTGGAAACACCATATATTTT. Its translation is CASMGGSGNTIYF.